This T cell receptor beta chain originates from a study of cytomegalovirus exposure and HLA in healthy donors. Study-level information: Earlier, 100 million to 130 million unique TCR beta sequences were recovered from about 170 million T cells by an analysis. Study outcomes and limitations: HLA restriction was apparent for most CMV-associated TCR beta chains in a later analysis. Productive rates of about 87% or about 30% were seen for most TCR beta V segments in an earlier analysis.

This PCR relied on a set of 60 Vbeta primers and 13 Jbeta primers. Produced via immunoSEQ multiplex PCR; TCRdb's table is partial and in-frame only. The sample lists 150,000 to 200,000 clones; approximately 75% were seen once. As for this clone: Its antigen is still unknown. The junction shows a germline mismatch at one end, possibly a read error.

Germline CDR1 LNHNV, CDR2 YYDKDF (reference sequence). CDR3 length: 14 residues. This receptor was obtained from a woman between 18 and 29 years old in good health and CMV-seronegative. The chain employs TRBV15 and TRBJ2-5; D uncertain. Sequenced sample: PBMCs. The chain's CDR3 is CAISRDVRWETQYF. The CDR3 DNA sequence: TGTGCCATCAGCAGAGATGTGCGTTGGGAGACCCAGTACTTC.